Below, 24 T cell receptor beta chains from the same sample are listed, as sequenced in a study of blood T cell repertoires in COVID-19. Using immunoSEQ multiplex PCR, the repertoire was profiled, and TCRdb retains in-frame clones only, with some absent. Here the sample spans roughly 250,000 clones, about 82% being singletons. The sample comprised PBMCs or T cells enriched from blood (not recorded which). The receptors derive from a woman aged 45-65 years who had recovered from COVID-19.

This clone was picked up a small number of times. V usage is TRBV29-1 and J usage is TRBJ1-2, with a possible D match to TRBD1 (6 bases). Trimming pared 6 bases from V and 2 bases from J, leaving 16 bases between. Germline assignment: CDR1 SQVTM and CDR2 ANQGSEA. CDR3 length equals 14 residues. CDR3 in DNA: TGCAGCGTCGAGGGACACGGCTCCAACTATGGCTACACCTTC. Encoded protein: CSVEGHGSNYGYTF. The complete variable domain, with remaining parts taken from reference TRBV29-1 and TRBJ1-2, reads SAVISQKPSRDICQRGTSLTIQCQVDSQVTMMFWYRQQPGQSLTLIATANQGSEATYESGFVIDKFPISRPNLTFSTLTVSNMSPEDSSIYLCSVEGHGSNYGYTFGSGTRLTVV.

The chain has TRBV6-5 and TRBJ2-7, with 7 bases fitting TRBD1. CDR1 is MNHEY, CDR2 SVGAGI, per germline. The CDR3 runs to 15 residues. After removal of 6 bases from V and 5 bases from J, the junction contained 13 bases not matched to a gene. CDR3 loop: CASRLQGNGGHEQYF. DNA for the CDR3: TGTGCCAGCAGGCTACAGGGGAACGGCGGTCACGAGCAGTACTTC.

The chain joins TRBV30 to TRBJ1-4; D gene uncertain. Trimming shortened V by 1 base and J by 5 bases, and 11 bases separated the two germline ends. The CDR3 has 14 amino acids. The V gene's germline CDR1 is GTSNPN and CDR2 SVGIG (reference sequence). The CDR3 DNA follows: TGTGCCTGGAGTGGGAAGCGACGAAATGAAAAACTGTTTTTT. It encodes CAWSGKRRNEKLFF.

This clone has only one observation. V and J are TRBV5-6 and TRBJ1-5; 8 bases align to TRBD1. This CDR3 is 16 amino acids long. Germline V CDR1 and CDR2: SGHDT, YYEEEE. The ends lost 3 bases at V and 3 bases at J; junction bases unmatched: 8. The CDR3 is CASSSSPDRVNQPQHF. The DNA of the CDR3 is TGTGCCAGCAGCTCATCGCCGGACAGGGTCAATCAGCCCCAGCATTTT.

This chain uses TRBV27 with TRBJ1-2; weak D call: TRBD1 (5 bases). CDR1 is MNHEY and CDR2 is SMNVEV in the germline V gene (reference sequence). The germline V and J ends were trimmed by 3 bases and 2 bases, with 7 bases remaining between them. The CDR3 has 13 residues. This CDR3 reads CASSFDRNYGYTF. In nucleotides, the CDR3 is TGTGCCAGCAGTTTCGACAGAAACTATGGCTACACCTTC.

V gene TRBV10-2 combines with J gene TRBJ1-4, with TRBD1 identical over 12 bases. The V segment lost 7 bases and the J segment 2 bases; nucleotides outside the gene matches: 5. Germline-derived CDR1 and CDR2 are WSHSY and SAAADI. CDR3 length equals 16 residues. The CDR3 region is CASIGTGGHTNEKLFF. DNA of the CDR3: TGCGCCAGCATCGGGACAGGGGGCCACACTAATGAAAAACTGTTTTTT.

This chain uses TRBV5-4 with TRBJ2-7, with 7 bases matching TRBD1. The CDR3 is 16 amino acids. The V and J ends lost 4 bases and 1 base, in that order; junction bases with no gene match: 11. Germline V CDR1 and CDR2: SGHNT, YYREEE (reference sequence). This CDR3 reads CASSRSGTATSYEQYF. The CDR3 DNA sequence: TGTGCCAGCAGCCGCTCGGGGACAGCAACATCCTACGAGCAGTACTTC.

The genes are TRBV29-1 and TRBJ2-7, with 9 bases identical to TRBD1. The V gene end was trimmed by 2 bases and the J gene end by 3 bases; junction bases not matched to a gene: 5. Germline CDR1 is SQVTM and CDR2 is ANQGSEA. The CDR3 has 14 amino acids. CDR3 sequence reads: CSVELRDRDYEQYF. CDR3 in DNA: TGCAGCGTTGAACTCCGGGACAGGGACTACGAGCAGTACTTC.

The rearrangement joins TRBV9 to TRBJ2-2; D is perhaps TRBD2 (6 bases). V was shortened by 3 bases and J by 1 base, with 13 bases between the two germline ends. The CDR3 contains 16 residues. Germline assignment: CDR1 SGDLS and CDR2 YYNGEE. CDR3 region: CASSARVGGNTGELFF. CDR3 nucleotides: TGTGCCAGCAGCGCGAGAGTCGGGGGGAACACCGGGGAGCTGTTTTTT.

This chain connects TRBV7-2 to TRBJ1-1; D not certain. Trimming removed 2 bases from V and 4 bases from J, with 8 bases in between. Per the germline V gene, CDR1 is SGHTA and CDR2 is FQGNSA. This CDR3 comprises 13 residues. The CDR3 spells CASSLWGGTEAFF. CDR3 coding DNA: TGTGCCAGCAGCTTATGGGGAGGCACTGAAGCTTTCTTT.

The chain uses TRBV28 and TRBJ1-1; D is perhaps TRBD1 (6 bases). The V gene lost 6 bases and the J gene lost 6 bases, with 23 bases spanning the gap. CDR1 is MDHEN and CDR2 is SYDVKM in the germline V gene. The CDR3 runs to 16 residues. The DNA of the CDR3 is TGTGCCAGCAGGCCTCAGCCGGGACAAACAAACCCTGAAGCTTTCTTT. It codes for CASRPQPGQTNPEAFF.

This chain links TRBV19 with TRBJ2-1; 14 nucleotides agree with TRBD2. The CDR3 has 16 amino acids. V trimming: 5 bases; J trimming: 7 bases; junction bases outside the gene matches: 7. Germline-derived CDR1 and CDR2 are LNHDA and SQIVND (reference sequence). Here the CDR3 DNA reads TGTGCCAGTAGTCCCCGACTAGCGGGAGGGCCAAATGAGCAGTTCTTC. This gives the protein CASSPRLAGGPNEQFF.

As to this clone: The sample holds other DNA sequences that translate to the same CDR3. V and J are TRBV9 and TRBJ2-5, with 8 bases fitting TRBD2. V was pared by 3 bases and J by 3 bases, with 1 base of the junction left unmatched. This CDR3 has 13 amino acids. CDR1 and CDR2 (germline): SGDLS, YYNGEE. In DNA form, the CDR3 reads TGTGCCAGCAGCGAAGCGGGGGAAGAGACCCAGTACTTC. This encodes CASSEAGEETQYF. Based on the CDR3 plus reference TRBV9 and TRBJ2-5, the full variable domain is DSGVTQTPKHLITATGQRVTLRCSPRSGDLSVYWYQQSLDQGLQFLIQYYNGEERAKGNILERFSAQQFPDLHSELNLSSLELGDSALYFCASSEAGEETQYFGPGTRLLVL.

The V gene is TRBV9, the J gene TRBJ2-1; 11 positions match TRBD2. The CDR3 contains 16 residues. Germline V gene lookup returns CDR1 SGDLS and CDR2 YYNGEE. Germline trimming cut 2 bases from V and 8 bases from J; bases unmatched to any gene: 9. The CDR3 DNA reads TGTGCCAGCAGCGTCACAACTAGCGGGGGCAGGGATGAGCAGTTCTTC. The encoded protein is CASSVTTSGGRDEQFF. Supplemented by reference TRBV9 and TRBJ2-1, the full variable domain reads DSGVTQTPKHLITATGQRVTLRCSPRSGDLSVYWYQQSLDQGLQFLIQYYNGEERAKGNILERFSAQQFPDLHSELNLSSLELGDSALYFCASSVTTSGGRDEQFFGPGTRLTVL.

This sequence joins TRBV19 and TRBJ2-2; weak D call: TRBD2 (7 bases). CDR1 and CDR2 (germline): LNHDA, SQIVND (reference sequence). Deletions cut 6 bases from V and 0 bases from J, with 8 bases between. The CDR3 length is 14 residues. CDR3 loop: CASSGGPNTGELFF. Written as DNA, the CDR3 is TGTGCCAGTAGCGGGGGGCCGAACACCGGGGAGCTGTTTTTT.

The V and J genes are TRBV19 and TRBJ2-2, with D perhaps matching TRBD1 (5 bases). The V end was cut by 7 bases, the J end by 4 bases, with 10 bases between. The CDR3 contains 13 residues. CDR1 and CDR2 (germline): LNHDA, SQIVND (reference sequence). The CDR3 protein is CASNLGVTGELFF. The CDR3 nucleotides read TGTGCCAGTAATTTAGGGGTCACCGGGGAGCTGTTTTTT.

This chain connects TRBV4-1 to TRBJ2-1; TRBD2 agrees at 9 bases. The CDR3 length is 16 residues. J was trimmed by 0 bases and V by 4 bases; bases with no gene match: 4. CDR1 is MGHRA, CDR2 YSYEKL, per germline. The CDR3 bases are TGCGCCAGCAGCCGTAGCGGGGGCAGCTCCTACAATGAGCAGTTCTTC. Residues: CASSRSGGSSYNEQFF.

The CDR3 region has the DNA TGTGCCAGCACCCCCTCTCCGGGACTAGCTAACAATGAGCAGTTCTTC. Amino acid sequence: CASTPSPGLANNEQFF. This rearrangement joins TRBV2 to TRBJ2-1, with TRBD2 identical over 9 bases. V trimming: 7 bases; J trimming: 5 bases; junction bases outside the gene matches: 12. Germline values: CDR1 SNHLY, CDR2 FYNNEI. There are 16 residues in the CDR3.

The rearrangement uses TRBV19 and TRBJ2-3; weak D call: TRBD2 (5 bases). Germline values: CDR1 LNHDA, CDR2 SQIVND (reference sequence). Deletions cut 3 bases from V and 0 bases from J, with 10 bases between. The CDR3 spans 15 residues. The CDR3 DNA reads TGTGCCAGTAGTATCCTCGGGATTAGCACAGATACGCAGTATTTT. Its protein is CASSILGISTDTQYF.

This clone was picked up a small number of times. The V and J genes are TRBV2 and TRBJ1-3, with TRBD1 identical over 11 bases. The V gene end was trimmed by 6 bases and the J gene end by 2 bases; junction bases not matched to a gene: 9. The germline V gene has CDR1 SNHLY and CDR2 FYNNEI. CDR3 size: 17 residues. CDR3 loop: CASRVDRGRTAGNTIYF. CDR3 sequence (DNA): TGTGCCAGCAGGGTGGACAGGGGGCGTACAGCTGGAAACACCATATATTTT. Combining the CDR3 with reference TRBV2 and TRBJ1-3 gives the whole variable domain EPEVTQTPSHQVTQMGQEVILRCVPISNHLYFYWYRQILGQKVEFLVSFYNNEISEKSEIFDDQFSVERPDGSNFTLKIRSTKLEDSAMYFCASRVDRGRTAGNTIYFGEGSWLTVV.

This clone has a handful of counts. The rearrangement links TRBV11-3 to TRBJ1-2, with a possible D match to TRBD1 (5 bases). This CDR3 spans 13 amino acids. Germline CDR1 reads SGHNT; CDR2 reads YENEEA. Deletions cut 1 base from V and 7 bases from J, with 10 bases between. The CDR3: CASSLGQGLGYTF. The DNA for the CDR3 is TGTGCCAGCAGCTTAGGGCAGGGCCTTGGCTACACCTTC. The full variable domain, its missing parts supplied by reference TRBV11-3 and TRBJ1-2, is EAGVVQSPRYKIIEKKQPVAFWCNPISGHNTLYWYLQNLGQGPELLIRYENEEAVDDSQLPKDRFSAERLKGVDSTLKIQPAELGDSAVYLCASSLGQGLGYTFGSGTRLTVV.

V usage is TRBV7-3 and J usage is TRBJ1-1, with 7 bases fitting TRBD1. Germline V gene data show CDR1 as SGHTA and CDR2 as FQGTGA. The ends lost 4 bases at V and 1 base at J; junction bases unmatched: 3. This CDR3 region has 14 residues. Written as DNA, the CDR3 is TGTGCCAGCAGCTCAGGACAGGCGAACACTGAAGCTTTCTTT. Its translation is CASSSGQANTEAFF.

This clone was recorded a few times. CDR3 residues: CASSLETGISPLHF. The CDR3 region has the DNA TGTGCCAGCAGCTTGGAGACAGGGATTTCACCCCTCCACTTT. The chain is built from TRBV7-2 and TRBJ1-6, with 7 bases aligning to TRBD1. Germline V gene sequence: CDR1 SGHTA, CDR2 FQGNSA. Trimming removed 3 bases from V and 9 bases from J; junction bases left unmatched: 5. CDR3 length: 14 residues.

The table lists this clone with a count of one. The CDR3 spells CASSLVAGPEDEQFF. CDR3 DNA sequence: TGCGCCAGCAGCTTGGTAGCGGGGCCCGAAGATGAGCAGTTCTTC. V usage is TRBV5-1 and J usage is TRBJ2-1; 8 bases fit TRBD2. V was pared by 0 bases and J by 8 bases, with 7 bases of the junction left unmatched. The CDR3 runs to 15 residues. The germline gives CDR1 SGHRS, CDR2 YFSETQ. Based on the CDR3 plus reference TRBV5-1 and TRBJ2-1, the full variable domain is KAGVTQTPRYLIKTRGQQVTLSCSPISGHRSVSWYQQTPGQGLQFLFEYFSETQRNKGNFPGRFSGRQFSNSRSEMNVSTLELGDSALYLCASSLVAGPEDEQFFGPGTRLTVL.